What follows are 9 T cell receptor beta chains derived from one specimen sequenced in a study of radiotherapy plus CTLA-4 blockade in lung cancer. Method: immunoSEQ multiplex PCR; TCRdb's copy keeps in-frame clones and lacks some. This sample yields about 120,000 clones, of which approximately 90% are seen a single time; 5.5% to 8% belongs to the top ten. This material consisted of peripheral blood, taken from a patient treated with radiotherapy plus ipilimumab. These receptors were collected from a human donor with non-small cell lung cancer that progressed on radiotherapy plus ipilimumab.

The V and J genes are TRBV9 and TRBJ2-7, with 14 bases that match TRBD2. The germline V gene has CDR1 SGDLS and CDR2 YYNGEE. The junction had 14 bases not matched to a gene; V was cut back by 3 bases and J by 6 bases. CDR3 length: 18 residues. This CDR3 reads CASSADSGTSGRRGEQYF. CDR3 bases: TGTGCCAGCAGCGCCGACTCCGGGACTAGCGGGAGAAGGGGCGAGCAGTACTTC.

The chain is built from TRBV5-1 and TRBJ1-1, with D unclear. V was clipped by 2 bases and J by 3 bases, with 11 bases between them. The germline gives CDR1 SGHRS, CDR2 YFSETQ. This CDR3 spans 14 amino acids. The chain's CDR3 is CASSFGGIHTEAFF. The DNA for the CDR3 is TGCGCCAGCAGCTTTGGAGGCATTCACACTGAAGCTTTCTTT.

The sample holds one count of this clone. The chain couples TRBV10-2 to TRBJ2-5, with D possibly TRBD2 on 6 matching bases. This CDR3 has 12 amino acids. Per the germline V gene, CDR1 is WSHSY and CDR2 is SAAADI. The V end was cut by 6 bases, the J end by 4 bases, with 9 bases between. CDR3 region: CASRDYLETQYF. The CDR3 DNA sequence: TGCGCCAGCAGGGACTATTTAGAGACCCAGTACTTC.

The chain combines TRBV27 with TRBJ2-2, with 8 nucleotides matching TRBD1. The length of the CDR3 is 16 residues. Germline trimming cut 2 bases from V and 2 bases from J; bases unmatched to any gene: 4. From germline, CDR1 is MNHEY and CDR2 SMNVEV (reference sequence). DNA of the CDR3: TGTGCCAGCAGTTTAGGCGGACAGGGCAACACCGGGGAGCTGTTTTTT. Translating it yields CASSLGGQGNTGELFF.

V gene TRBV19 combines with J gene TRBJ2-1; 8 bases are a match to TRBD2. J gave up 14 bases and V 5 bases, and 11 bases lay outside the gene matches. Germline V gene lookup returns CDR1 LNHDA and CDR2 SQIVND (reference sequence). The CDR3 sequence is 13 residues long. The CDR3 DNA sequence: TGTGCCAGTAGTCGCCAAACGGGGGGGGTCGAGTTCTTC. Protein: CASSRQTGGVEFF.

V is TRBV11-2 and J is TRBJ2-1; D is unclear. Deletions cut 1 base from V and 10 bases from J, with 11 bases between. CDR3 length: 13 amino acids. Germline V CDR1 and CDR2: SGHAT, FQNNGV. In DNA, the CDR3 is TGTGCCAGCAGCTTAGGGTCTCGTCTAGAGCAGTTCTTC. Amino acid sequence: CASSLGSRLEQFF. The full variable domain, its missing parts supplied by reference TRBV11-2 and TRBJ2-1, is EAGVAQSPRYKIIEKRQSVAFWCNPISGHATLYWYQQILGQGPKLLIQFQNNGVVDDSQLPKDRFSAERLKGVDSTLKIQPAKLEDSAVYLCASSLGSRLEQFFGPGTRLTVL.

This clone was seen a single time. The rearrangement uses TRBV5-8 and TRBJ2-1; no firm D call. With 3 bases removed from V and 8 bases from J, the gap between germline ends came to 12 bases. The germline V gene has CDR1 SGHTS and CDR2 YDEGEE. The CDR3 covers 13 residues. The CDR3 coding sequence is TGTGCCAGCAGCTATACGTCCCCCCATGAGCAGTTCTTC. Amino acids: CASSYTSPHEQFF. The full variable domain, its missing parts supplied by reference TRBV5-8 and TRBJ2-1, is EAGVTQSPTHLIKTRGQQATLRCSPISGHTSVYWYQQALGLGLQFLLWYDEGEERNRGNFPPRFSGRQFPNYSSELNVNALELEDSALYLCASSYTSPHEQFFGPGTRLTVL.

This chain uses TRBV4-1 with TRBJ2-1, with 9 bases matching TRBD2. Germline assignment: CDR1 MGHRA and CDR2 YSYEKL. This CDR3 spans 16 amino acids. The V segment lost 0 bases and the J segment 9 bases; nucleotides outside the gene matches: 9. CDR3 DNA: TGCGCCAGCAGCCAAGAGGTAGGGCTAGCGGGGAGTGAGCAGTTCTTC. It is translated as CASSQEVGLAGSEQFF.

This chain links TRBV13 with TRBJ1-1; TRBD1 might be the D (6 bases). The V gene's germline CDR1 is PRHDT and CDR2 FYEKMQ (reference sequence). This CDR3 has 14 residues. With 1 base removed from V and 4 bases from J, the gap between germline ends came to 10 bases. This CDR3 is CASSLEGGGTEAFF. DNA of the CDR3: TGTGCCAGCAGCTTAGAAGGGGGTGGCACTGAAGCTTTCTTT.